The entry below describes one T cell receptor (beta chain). Its antigen remains unidentified. Assay used: immunoSEQ multiplex PCR; TCRdb lists only in-frame clones, some missing. The table lists just under 45,000 clones, less than 75% of them singletons. The sample is drawn from a study of radiotherapy plus CTLA-4 blockade in lung cancer. About the study: Objective responses were recorded in more than 15% of patients, with disease control recorded in 31%. Broader study findings: Early blood T cell clone dynamics, with interferon-beta, were reported to best predict response. Radiotherapy was combined with ipilimumab, and tumor-derived TCR clones then expanded in blood.

Germline CDR1 reads MNHNY; CDR2 reads SVGAGI (reference sequence). V lost 4 bases to trimming and J lost 4 bases, with 12 bases between them. This CDR3 region has 14 residues. Focal radiation plus CTLA-4 blockade with ipilimumab was administered to patients who had chemo-refractory metastatic non-small-cell lung cancer. The gene calls are TRBV6-6 and TRBJ2-3; possible D gene TRBD2, 7 bases. The sequence was collected from a human donor with non-small cell lung cancer who had a partial response to radiotherapy plus ipilimumab. This specimen consisted of peripheral blood, obtained from a patient treated with radiotherapy plus ipilimumab. The CDR3 nucleotides are TGTGCCAGCAGTTCTGGCGGGGGCGCAGATACGCAGTATTTT. Its protein is CASSSGGGADTQYF.